This T cell receptor beta chain derives from a study of blood T cell repertoires in COVID-19. The trim removed 5 bases at V and 3 bases at J, leaving 1 base unmatched. The CDR3 is made up of 12 amino acids. Generated by immunoSEQ multiplex PCR, the TCRdb table keeps only in-frame clones and is missing some. The sample shows 40,000 to 50,000 clones, 85% to 90% of them seen only once. The age range of participants was about 18 to 95 years, with residence in under 30 US areas. Two negative PCRs, clearance, or symptom resolution had been documented for recovered Cohort 3 donors. This rearrangement joins TRBV12-3 or TRBV12-4 to TRBJ2-7, with 7 bases identical to TRBD1. The receptor's source is a woman aged 50 to 60 who had recovered from COVID-19. The sample consisted of PBMCs or T cells enriched from blood (not recorded which). CDR3 coding DNA: TGTGCCAGCAGTCGGACAGGCTACGAGCAGTACTTC. Translating it yields CASSRTGYEQYF.